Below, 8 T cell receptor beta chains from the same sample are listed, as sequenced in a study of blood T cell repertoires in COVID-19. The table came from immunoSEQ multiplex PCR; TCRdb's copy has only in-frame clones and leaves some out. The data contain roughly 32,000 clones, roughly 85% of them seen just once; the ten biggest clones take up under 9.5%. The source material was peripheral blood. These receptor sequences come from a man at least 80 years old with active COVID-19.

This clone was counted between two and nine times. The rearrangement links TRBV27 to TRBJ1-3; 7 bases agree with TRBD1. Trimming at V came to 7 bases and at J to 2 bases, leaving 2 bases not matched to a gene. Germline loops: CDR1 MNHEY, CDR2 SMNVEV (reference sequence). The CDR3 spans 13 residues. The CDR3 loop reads CASNDRAGNTIYF. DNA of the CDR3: TGTGCCAGCAACGACAGGGCTGGAAACACCATATATTTT.

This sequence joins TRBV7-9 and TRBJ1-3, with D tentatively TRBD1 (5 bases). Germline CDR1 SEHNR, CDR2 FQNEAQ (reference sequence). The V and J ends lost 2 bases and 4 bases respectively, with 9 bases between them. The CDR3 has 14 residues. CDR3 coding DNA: TGTGCCAGCAGCTTACCAGGGCCCGGAAACACCATATATTTT. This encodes CASSLPGPGNTIYF.

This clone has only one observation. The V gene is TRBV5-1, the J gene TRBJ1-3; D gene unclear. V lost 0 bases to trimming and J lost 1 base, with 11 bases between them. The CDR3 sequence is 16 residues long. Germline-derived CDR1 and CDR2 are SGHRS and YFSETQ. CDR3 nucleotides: TGCGCCAGCAGCTTGGCAGGCAGGAATTCTGGAAACACCATATATTTT. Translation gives CASSLAGRNSGNTIYF. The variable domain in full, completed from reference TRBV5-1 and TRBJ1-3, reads KAGVTQTPRYLIKTRGQQVTLSCSPISGHRSVSWYQQTPGQGLQFLFEYFSETQRNKGNFPGRFSGRQFSNSRSEMNVSTLELGDSALYLCASSLAGRNSGNTIYFGEGSWLTVV.

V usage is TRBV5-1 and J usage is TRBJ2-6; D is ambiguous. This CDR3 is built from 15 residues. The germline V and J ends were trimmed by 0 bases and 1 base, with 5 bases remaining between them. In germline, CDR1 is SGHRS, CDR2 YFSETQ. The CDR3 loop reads CASSLATSGANVLTF. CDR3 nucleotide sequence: TGCGCCAGCAGCTTGGCTACTTCTGGGGCCAACGTCCTGACTTTC.

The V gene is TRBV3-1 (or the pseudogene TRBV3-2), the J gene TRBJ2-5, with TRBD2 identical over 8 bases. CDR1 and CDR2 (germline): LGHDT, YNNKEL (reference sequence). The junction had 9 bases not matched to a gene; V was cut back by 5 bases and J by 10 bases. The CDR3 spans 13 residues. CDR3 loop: CASSNGGGRGQYF. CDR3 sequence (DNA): TGTGCCAGCAGCAACGGGGGGGGCCGGGGCCAGTACTTC.

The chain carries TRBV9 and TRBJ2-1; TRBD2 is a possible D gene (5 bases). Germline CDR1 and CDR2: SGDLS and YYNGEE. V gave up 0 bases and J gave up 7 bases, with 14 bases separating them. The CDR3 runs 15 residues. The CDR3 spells CASSVGGLGSNEQFF. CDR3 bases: TGTGCCAGCAGCGTAGGCGGACTGGGGAGTAATGAGCAGTTCTTC.

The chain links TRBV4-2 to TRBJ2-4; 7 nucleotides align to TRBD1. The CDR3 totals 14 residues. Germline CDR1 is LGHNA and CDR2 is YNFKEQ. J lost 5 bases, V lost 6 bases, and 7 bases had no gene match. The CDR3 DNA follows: TGTGCCAGCAGTCTGAGGGGGCGCGAAAACATTCAGTACTTC. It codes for CASSLRGRENIQYF.

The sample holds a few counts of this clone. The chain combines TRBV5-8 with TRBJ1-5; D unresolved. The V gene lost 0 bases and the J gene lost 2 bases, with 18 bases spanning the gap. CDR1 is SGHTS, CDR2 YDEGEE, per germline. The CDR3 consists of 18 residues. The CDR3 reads CASSLESGAQRGNQPQHF. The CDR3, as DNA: TGTGCCAGCAGCTTGGAATCGGGAGCTCAGAGGGGCAATCAGCCCCAGCATTTT.